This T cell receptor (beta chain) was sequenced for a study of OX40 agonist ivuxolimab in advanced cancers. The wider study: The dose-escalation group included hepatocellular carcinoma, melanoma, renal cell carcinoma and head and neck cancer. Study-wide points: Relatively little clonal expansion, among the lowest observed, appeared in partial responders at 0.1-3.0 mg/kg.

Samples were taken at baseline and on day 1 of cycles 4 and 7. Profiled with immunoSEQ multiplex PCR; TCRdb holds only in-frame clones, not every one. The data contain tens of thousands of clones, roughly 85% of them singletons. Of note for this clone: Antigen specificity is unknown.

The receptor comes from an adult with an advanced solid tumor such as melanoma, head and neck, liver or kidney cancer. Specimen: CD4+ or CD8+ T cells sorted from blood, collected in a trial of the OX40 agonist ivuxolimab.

This chain's CDR3 is CASSQVGLVAETQYF. In nucleotides, the CDR3 is TGTGCCAGCAGCCAAGTGGGTCTGGTTGCAGAGACCCAGTACTTC. This chain links TRBV4-2 with TRBJ2-5; D is ambiguous. The CDR3 consists of 15 residues. V was shortened by 1 base and J by 4 bases, with 13 bases between the two germline ends. Looked up from germline, CDR1 is LGHNA and CDR2 is YNFKEQ.